The TCR beta chain under discussion was sequenced for a study of blood T cells in healthy people across ages. CDR3 size: 15 residues. Germline V gene sequence: CDR1 MRHNA, CDR2 SNTAGT. V shed 2 bases and J shed 5 bases, with 16 bases lying between them. This clonotype appeared many times. Primed by a sample-barcoded 5' primer and a J-beta primer mix, a second PCR proceeded for about 6 to 11 cycles. TCRdb analysed the 5' RACE reads with MiXCR anew, one entry per CDR3 protein. The profile covers 1.8 million or so distinct CDR3 sequences, with roughly 43% appearing a single time and approximately 22% taken by the ten largest.

The sequencing input was blood. The sequence was obtained from a human donor in good health. The gene calls are TRBV6-4 and TRBJ2-7; TRBD1 is a possible D gene (6 bases). CDR3 nucleotides: TGTGCCAGCAGTGACCCTGGAAATAACAGGGACGAGCAGTACTTC. Encoded protein: CASSDPGNNRDEQYF.